The 18 T cell receptor beta chains below come from one sample, sequenced in a study of T cell responses to AZD1222 COVID-19 vaccine. Here immunoSEQ multiplex PCR was the method, and the copy in TCRdb shows in-frame clones only, minus some. The sample lists about 120,000 clones, approximately 86% occurring once. Sequences were derived from peripheral blood, sampled on day 0 of AZD1222 vaccination. These receptors were taken from an adult in good health.

The genes are TRBV28 and TRBJ2-3, with D unclear. This CDR3 region has 13 residues. V was cut by 4 bases and J by 2 bases, with 7 bases left in between. CDR1 is MDHEN, CDR2 SYDVKM, per germline. This chain's CDR3 is CASSSRLTDTQYF. DNA of the CDR3: TGTGCCAGCAGTTCACGTCTCACAGATACGCAGTATTTT.

The rearrangement uses TRBV7-2 and TRBJ1-1; D possibly corresponds to TRBD1 (5 bases). V gave up 1 base and J gave up 5 bases, with 11 bases separating them. Germline lookup yields CDR1 SGHTA and CDR2 FQGNSA. The length of the CDR3 is 14 residues. CDR3: CASSLDGGYTEAFF. The CDR3 DNA is TGTGCCAGCAGCTTAGACGGGGGATATACTGAAGCTTTCTTT. The entire variable domain, with the rest obtained from reference TRBV7-2 and TRBJ1-1, is as follows: GAGVSQSPSNKVTEKGKDVELRCDPISGHTALYWYRQSLGQGLEFLIYFQGNSAPDKSGLPSDRFSAERTGGSVSTLTIQRTQQEDSAVYLCASSLDGGYTEAFFGQGTRLTVV.

V usage is TRBV18 and J usage is TRBJ2-1; D not certain. The CDR3 length is 13 residues. Germline V CDR1 and CDR2: KGHSH, LQKENI. V was pared by 5 bases and J by 8 bases, with 13 bases between. In DNA, the CDR3 is TGTGCCAGCTCAACCCCATTTCGGGATGAGCAGTTCTTC. Translated, it gives CASSTPFRDEQFF.

The chain couples TRBV6-5 to TRBJ2-7; 8 bases align to TRBD1. The CDR3 runs to 12 residues. Germline assignment: CDR1 MNHEY and CDR2 SVGAGI. The V segment lost 6 bases and the J segment 5 bases; nucleotides outside the gene matches: 3. The CDR3 DNA reads TGTGCCAGCAGGAAGACAGGGGACGAGCAGTACTTC. The encoded protein is CASRKTGDEQYF.

This clone has only one observation. This chain uses TRBV29-1 with TRBJ1-4, with TRBD1 as a possible D gene (5 bases). In germline, CDR1 is SQVTM, CDR2 ANQGSEA. Trimming removed 7 bases from V and 0 bases from J, with 12 bases in between. The CDR3 loop spans 14 amino acids. CDR3 sequence (DNA): TGCAGCGCCGGCGGGGGGGCAACTAATGAAAAACTGTTTTTT. Translation gives CSAGGGATNEKLFF.

This chain uses TRBV18 with TRBJ1-1; D unclear. The V and J ends lost 1 base and 2 bases respectively, with 2 bases between them. The CDR3 totals 12 residues. The germline V gene encodes CDR1 KGHSH and CDR2 LQKENI. The DNA of the CDR3 is TGTGCCAGCTCACCACTAAACACTGAAGCTTTCTTT. This gives the protein CASSPLNTEAFF.

This sequence joins TRBV4-1 and TRBJ1-3; D uncertain. CDR3 length: 13 amino acids. V shed 3 bases and J shed 4 bases, with 7 bases lying between them. CDR1 and CDR2 from the germline V gene are MGHRA and YSYEKL. CDR3 region: CASSQLPGNTIYF. As DNA, the CDR3 is TGCGCCAGCAGCCAGCTTCCAGGAAACACCATATATTTT.

The DNA of the CDR3 is TGTGCCAGCACAGGGGTCCGTGGCACTGAAGCTTTCTTT. Translated, it gives CASTGVRGTEAFF. The chain recombines TRBV6-5 with TRBJ1-1; tentative D call: TRBD1 (6 bases). CDR3 size: 13 residues. Germline V gene data show CDR1 as MNHEY and CDR2 as SVGAGI. V lost 7 bases to trimming and J lost 4 bases, with 13 bases between them.

The chain uses TRBV29-1 and TRBJ1-1; no clear D gene. This CDR3 has 13 residues. Trimming removed 8 bases from V and 0 bases from J, with 13 bases in between. Germline V gene lookup returns CDR1 SQVTM and CDR2 ANQGSEA. The CDR3 loop reads CSTQTHLNTEAFF. CDR3 DNA sequence: TGCAGCACCCAAACCCACTTGAACACTGAAGCTTTCTTT.

The rearrangement uses TRBV19 and TRBJ2-7, with D perhaps assigned TRBD1 or TRBD2 (7 bases each). Germline V lookup: CDR1 LNHDA, CDR2 SQIVND (reference sequence). CDR3 length equals 12 residues. V shed 10 bases and J shed 3 bases, with 13 bases lying between them. The CDR3 region has the DNA TGTGCCACCTCAGGGGGGGGCTACGAGCAGTACTTC. As protein: CATSGGGYEQYF.

The rearrangement uses TRBV29-1 and TRBJ1-2; 8 bases line up with TRBD1. V shed 5 bases and J 6 bases; nucleotides not matched to a gene: 8. The CDR3 runs to 13 residues. Germline V gene sequence: CDR1 SQVTM, CDR2 ANQGSEA. CDR3 in amino acids: CSVRGQGANGYTF. The DNA for the CDR3 is TGCAGCGTTAGAGGACAGGGAGCGAATGGCTACACCTTC.

The rearrangement joins TRBV24-1 to TRBJ1-5; TRBD1 matches 7 bases. The CDR3 is made up of 14 amino acids. With 9 bases clipped from V and 4 bases from J, the junction kept 8 bases outside the gene matches. Per germline, CDR1 KGHDR and CDR2 SFDVKD. This CDR3 is CATERTGPNQPQHF. The CDR3 DNA reads as TGTGCCACCGAGAGGACAGGCCCTAATCAGCCCCAGCATTTT.

The chain uses TRBV9 and TRBJ2-7, with 12 bases that match TRBD2. V trimming: 3 bases; J trimming: 6 bases; junction bases outside the gene matches: 4. This CDR3 contains 14 residues. Germline V lookup: CDR1 SGDLS, CDR2 YYNGEE. Written as DNA, the CDR3 is TGTGCCAGCAGCGCCGGACTAGCGGGGAGCGAGCAGTACTTC. This sequence encodes CASSAGLAGSEQYF.

Here the CDR3 reads CASSPDRGTDEQFF. Written as DNA, the CDR3 is TGCGCCAGCAGCCCGGACAGGGGGACTGACGAGCAGTTCTTC. The V and J genes are TRBV5-1 and TRBJ2-1; 10 bases map to TRBD1. The J segment lost 10 bases and the V segment lost 4 bases, leaving 8 bases of the junction unmatched. Germline V gene data show CDR1 as SGHRS and CDR2 as YFSETQ. The CDR3 has 14 amino acids. Drawing the rest from reference TRBV5-1 and TRBJ2-1, the complete variable domain is KAGVTQTPRYLIKTRGQQVTLSCSPISGHRSVSWYQQTPGQGLQFLFEYFSETQRNKGNFPGRFSGRQFSNSRSEMNVSTLELGDSALYLCASSPDRGTDEQFFGPGTRLTVL.

The CDR3, as DNA: TGTGCCAGCAGAGTATTCAGCGGGGGCCAAGAGACCCAGTACTTC. It codes for CASRVFSGGQETQYF. The chain has TRBV2 and TRBJ2-5; 8 bases fit TRBD2. This CDR3 spans 15 amino acids. V shed 6 bases and J 1 base; nucleotides not matched to a gene: 7. CDR1 is SNHLY and CDR2 is FYNNEI in the germline V gene.

The chain recombines TRBV9 with TRBJ1-2; D is ambiguous. The ends were cut back, 0 bases at V and 8 bases at J, with 14 bases in the middle. The CDR3 sequence is 14 residues long. Germline assignment: CDR1 SGDLS and CDR2 YYNGEE. Here the CDR3 DNA reads TGTGCCAGCAGCGTAGAGGCGGCAATCTACGGCTACACCTTC. Translated, it gives CASSVEAAIYGYTF.

The chain combines TRBV15 with TRBJ1-2; D is unresolved. The CDR3 contains 13 residues. Trimming took 0 bases from V and 8 from J, leaving 10 bases between them. CDR1 and CDR2 (germline): LNHNV, YYDKDF (reference sequence). In DNA, the CDR3 is TGTGCCACCAGCAGAGATATCGGCGGCGGCTACACCTTC. It encodes CATSRDIGGGYTF.

This rearrangement joins TRBV5-4 to TRBJ1-6; maybe TRBD1 (5 bases). The germline V gene has CDR1 SGHNT and CDR2 YYREEE (reference sequence). The V gene lost 2 bases and the J gene lost 11 bases, with 23 bases spanning the gap. CDR3 length: 17 residues. The DNA of the CDR3 is TGTGCCAGCAGCTTCGCCTCAGGGTTCTCGGGCCTTGCACCCCTCCACTTT. Protein: CASSFASGFSGLAPLHF.